This TCR beta chain is drawn from a study of neurological immune-mediated disorders. TCRdb recomputed calls from the 5' RACE reads with MiXCR, one row per CDR3 protein. This sample has about 120,000 distinct CDR3 sequences, with more than 2.5% found just once. Looked up from germline, CDR1 is LNHDA and CDR2 is SQIVND (reference sequence). Trimming took 6 bases from V and 6 from J; bases not matched to a gene: 14. The CDR3 covers 16 residues. The chain is built from TRBV19 and TRBJ2-1; 7 nucleotides line up with TRBD2. The sequenced material came from PBMCs. The origin of this receptor is a woman aged 30 to 39 with multiple sclerosis. DNA of the CDR3: TGTGCCAGTAGCCCCCGTCCGGGACTATCGTCCAATGAGCAGTTCTTC. It specifies CASSPRPGLSSNEQFF.